This record looks at one T cell receptor (beta chain) sequence and its context. Antigen specificity is unknown. Brentuximab vedotin exposure varied, and every patient relapsed after autologous stem cell transplantation. Patients' outcomes at their best amounted to complete response, partial response or progressive disease. The data were taken from a study of PD-1 blockade in classical Hodgkin lymphoma. Study-wide results and caveats: Patients were excluded if nivolumab began under 1 year after ASCT (the autologous transplant). Baseline diversity in complete responders resembled that of newly diagnosed patients. The study found that TCR diversity rose significantly by C4D1 in CD4+ but not CD8+ cells.

The repertoire was sequenced with immunoSEQ multiplex PCR; TCRdb's copy has only in-frame clones and lacks some. The table shows 13,000 to 15,000 clones, with about 86% occurring only once. The CDR3 sequence is 14 residues long. The germline CDR1 and CDR2 sequences are MGHRA and YSYEKL. V was shortened by 3 bases and J by 4 bases, with 9 bases between the two germline ends. This chain joins TRBV4-1 and TRBJ1-4; D may be TRBD1 (6 bases). The input for sequencing was peripheral blood mononuclear cells (PBMCs), taken at baseline. The TCR comes from a human donor with classical Hodgkin lymphoma. The CDR3, as DNA: TGCGCCAGCAGCCAGGGGGCGATTAATGAAAAACTGTTTTTT. Protein sequence: CASSQGAINEKLFF.